This entry is about one TCR beta chain. What it binds is not known. This CDR3 spans 12 amino acids. CDR1 and CDR2 (germline): KGHSH, LQKENI. V was trimmed by 2 bases and J by 6 bases, leaving 8 bases between them. Both 60 Vbeta primers and 13 Jbeta primers went into the PCR. Sequencing was performed with immunoSEQ multiplex PCR; in TCRdb, only in-frame clones are kept and a portion is missing. The data contain approximately 220,000 clones, roughly 84% of them singletons. These data come from a study of cytomegalovirus exposure and HLA in healthy donors. Study context: Of the donors genotyped, several hundred in all, around 77% fell in the Caucasian-associated ancestry cluster. Study-level points and caveats: More than 15,000 TCR beta sequences were associated with HLA alleles at 0.05 false discovery rate in a later analysis.

The sequenced material came from PBMCs. The clonotype comes from a boy aged 2 to 10 in good health and CMV-seronegative. V gene TRBV18 combines with J gene TRBJ2-7, with a tentative D call TRBD2 (5 bases). CDR3: CASSPSGSEQYF. Here the CDR3 DNA reads TGTGCCAGCTCACCATCGGGGTCCGAGCAGTACTTC.